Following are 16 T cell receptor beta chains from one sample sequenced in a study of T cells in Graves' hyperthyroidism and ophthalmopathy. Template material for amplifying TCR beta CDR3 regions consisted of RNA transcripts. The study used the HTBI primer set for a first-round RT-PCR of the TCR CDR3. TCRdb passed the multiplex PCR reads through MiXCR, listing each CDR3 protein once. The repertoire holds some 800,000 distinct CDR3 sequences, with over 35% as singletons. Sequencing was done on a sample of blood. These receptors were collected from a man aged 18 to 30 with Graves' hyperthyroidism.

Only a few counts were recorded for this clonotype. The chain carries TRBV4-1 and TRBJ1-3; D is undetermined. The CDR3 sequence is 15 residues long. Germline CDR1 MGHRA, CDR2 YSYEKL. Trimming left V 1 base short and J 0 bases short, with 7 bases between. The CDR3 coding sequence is TGCGCCAGCAGCCAAGGACCGATCTCTGGAAACACCATATATTTT. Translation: CASSQGPISGNTIYF.

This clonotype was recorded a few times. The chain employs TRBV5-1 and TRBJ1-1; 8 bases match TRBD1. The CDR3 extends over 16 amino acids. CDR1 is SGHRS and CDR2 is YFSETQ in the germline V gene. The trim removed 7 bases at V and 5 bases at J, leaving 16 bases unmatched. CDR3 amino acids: CASSPGQALVGTEAFF. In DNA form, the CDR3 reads TGCGCCAGCTCCCCGGGACAGGCTCTCGTAGGAACTGAAGCTTTCTTT.

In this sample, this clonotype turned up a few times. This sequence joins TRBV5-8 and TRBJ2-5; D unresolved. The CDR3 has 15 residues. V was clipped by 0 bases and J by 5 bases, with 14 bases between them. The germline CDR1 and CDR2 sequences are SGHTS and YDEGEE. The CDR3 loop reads CASSLESSESETQYF. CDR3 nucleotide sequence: TGTGCCAGCAGCTTGGAGTCTTCCGAAAGTGAGACCCAGTACTTC.

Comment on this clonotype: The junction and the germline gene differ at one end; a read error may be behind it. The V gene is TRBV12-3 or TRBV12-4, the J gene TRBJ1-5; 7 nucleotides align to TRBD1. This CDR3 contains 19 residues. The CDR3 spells CASSFTKLGQLYSNQPQHF. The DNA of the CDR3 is TGTGCCAGCAGTTTCACGAAGTTGGGACAGTTATATAGCAATCAGCCCCAACATTTT.

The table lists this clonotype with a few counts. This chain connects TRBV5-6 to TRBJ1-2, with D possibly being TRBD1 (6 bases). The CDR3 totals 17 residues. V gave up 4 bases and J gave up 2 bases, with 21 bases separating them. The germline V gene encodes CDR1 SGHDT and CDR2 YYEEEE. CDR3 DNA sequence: TGTGCCAGCAGCCTCTTAGGGCCCGACAGGACGAACTATGGCTACACCTTC. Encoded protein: CASSLLGPDRTNYGYTF.

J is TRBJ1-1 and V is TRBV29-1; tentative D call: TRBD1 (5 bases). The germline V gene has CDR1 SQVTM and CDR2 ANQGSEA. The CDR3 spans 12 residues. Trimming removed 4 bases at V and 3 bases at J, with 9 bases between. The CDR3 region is CSVGGPDTEAFF. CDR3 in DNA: TGCAGCGTTGGGGGACCGGACACTGAAGCTTTCTTT. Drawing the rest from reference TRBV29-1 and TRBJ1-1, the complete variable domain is SAVISQKPSRDICQRGTSLTIQCQVDSQVTMMFWYRQQPGQSLTLIATANQGSEATYESGFVIDKFPISRPNLTFSTLTVSNMSPEDSSIYLCSVGGPDTEAFFGQGTRLTVV.

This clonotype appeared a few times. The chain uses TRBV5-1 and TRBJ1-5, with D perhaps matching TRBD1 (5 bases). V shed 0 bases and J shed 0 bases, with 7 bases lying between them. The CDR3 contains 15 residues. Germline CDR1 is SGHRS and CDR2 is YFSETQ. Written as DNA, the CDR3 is TGCGCCAGCAGCTTGGACGACAGTAGCAATCAGCCCCAGCATTTT. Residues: CASSLDDSSNQPQHF.

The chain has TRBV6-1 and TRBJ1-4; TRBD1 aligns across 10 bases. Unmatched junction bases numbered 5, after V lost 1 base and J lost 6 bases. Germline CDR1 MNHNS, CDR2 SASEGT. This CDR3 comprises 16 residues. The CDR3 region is CASSEGGTGDHEKLFF. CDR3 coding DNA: TGTGCCAGCAGTGAAGGGGGGACAGGGGACCATGAAAAACTGTTTTTT.

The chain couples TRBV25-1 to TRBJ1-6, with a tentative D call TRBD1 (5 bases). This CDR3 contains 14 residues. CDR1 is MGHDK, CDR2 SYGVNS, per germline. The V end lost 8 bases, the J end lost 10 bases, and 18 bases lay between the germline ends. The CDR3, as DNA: TGTGCCAGCTTAGACCCGGGGACGACCTCACCCCTCCACTTT. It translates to CASLDPGTTSPLHF.

The CDR3 DNA sequence: TGTGCCAGCAGCGAACAGGAGAGGAACACTGAAGCTTTCTTT. Encoded protein: CASSEQERNTEAFF. This chain joins TRBV12-3 or TRBV12-4 and TRBJ1-1, with a weak D call TRBD1 (5 bases). V dropped 6 bases and J dropped 1 base, with 12 bases sitting between them. The CDR3 is 14 amino acids.

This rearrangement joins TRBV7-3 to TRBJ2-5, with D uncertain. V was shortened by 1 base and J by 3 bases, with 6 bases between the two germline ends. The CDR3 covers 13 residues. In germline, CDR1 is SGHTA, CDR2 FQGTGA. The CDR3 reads CASSLKGEETQYF. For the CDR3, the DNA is TGTGCCAGCAGCTTAAAAGGCGAAGAGACCCAGTACTTC.

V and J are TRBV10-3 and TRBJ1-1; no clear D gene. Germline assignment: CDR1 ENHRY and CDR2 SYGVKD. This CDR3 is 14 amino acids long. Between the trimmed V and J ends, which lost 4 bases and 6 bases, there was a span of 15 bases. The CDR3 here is CAISGDKETPEAFF. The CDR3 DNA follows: TGTGCCATCAGTGGTGACAAGGAGACCCCTGAAGCTTTCTTT.

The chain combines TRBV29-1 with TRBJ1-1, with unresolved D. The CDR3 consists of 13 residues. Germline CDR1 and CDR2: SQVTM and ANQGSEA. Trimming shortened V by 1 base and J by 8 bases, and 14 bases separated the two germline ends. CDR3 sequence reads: CSVEAGDNYEAFF. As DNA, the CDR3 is TGCAGCGTTGAAGCGGGAGATAACTACGAAGCTTTCTTT.

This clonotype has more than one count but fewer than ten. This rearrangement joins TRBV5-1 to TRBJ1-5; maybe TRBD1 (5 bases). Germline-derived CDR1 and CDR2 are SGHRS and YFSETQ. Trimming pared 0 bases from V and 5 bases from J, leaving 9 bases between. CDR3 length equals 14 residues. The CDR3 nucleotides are TGCGCCAGCAGCTTGGCGGGGGAGGATCAGCCCCAGCATTTT. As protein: CASSLAGEDQPQHF.

The CDR3 DNA reads as TGTGCCAGCAGAGCGATATCGGGGGGCGAGCAGTACTTC. Encoded protein: CASRAISGGEQYF. The rearrangement uses TRBV11-2 and TRBJ2-7, with 7 bases that match TRBD2. The germline CDR1 and CDR2 sequences are SGHAT and FQNNGV. V gave up 6 bases and J gave up 6 bases; unmatched junction bases: 8. This CDR3 contains 13 residues.

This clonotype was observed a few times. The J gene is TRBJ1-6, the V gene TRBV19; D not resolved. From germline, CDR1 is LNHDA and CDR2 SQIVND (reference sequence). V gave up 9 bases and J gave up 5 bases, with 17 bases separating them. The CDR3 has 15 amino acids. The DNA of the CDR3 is TGTGCCAGCACCCAAACCGCCGCGCATAATTCACCCCTCCACTTT. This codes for CASTQTAAHNSPLHF. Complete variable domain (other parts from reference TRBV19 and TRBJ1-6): DGGITQSPKYLFRKEGQNVTLSCEQNLNHDAMYWYRQDPGQGLRLIYYSQIVNDFQKGDIAEGYSVSREKKESFPLTVTSAQKNPTAFYLCASTQTAAHNSPLHFGNGTRLTVT.